This TCR beta chain was sequenced during a study of T-cell memory formation after mild COVID-19. Study-wide background: Among the donors, TCR clusters were largely specific to each donor. The study, taken as a whole, reports: The main location of contracting CD4+ clones was CM and EM, and that of contracting CD8+ clones was EMRA.

This clonotype occurred many times. Its cognate antigen is unknown. There are 13 residues in the CDR3. The germline V gene encodes CDR1 SGHRS and CDR2 YFSETQ. The V gene lost 0 bases and the J gene lost 8 bases, with 11 bases spanning the gap. It was 5'RACE with constant-segment primers that produced the TCR alpha and TCR beta cDNA libraries, which carried sample barcodes and UMIs. TCRdb processed the 5' RACE reads anew with MiXCR; each CDR3 protein has one entry. This table has 250,000 to 300,000 distinct CDR3 sequences, around 17% appearing once. The chain links TRBV5-1 to TRBJ1-1; D call uncertain. This TCR was recovered from a man between 18 and 35 years old who had mild COVID-19 (a few samples of this study predate the infection). Cell type and time point are not known. The sample comprised PBMCs or a T cell subset sorted from them (not recorded which). The CDR3 region has the DNA TGCGCCAGCAGCTTGGGGGGTGAATTCGAAGCTTTCTTT. It is translated as CASSLGGEFEAFF.